The 7 T cell receptor beta chains below were found in one sample sequenced in a study of blood T cell repertoires in COVID-19. Method: immunoSEQ multiplex PCR; TCRdb's copy keeps in-frame clones and lacks some. This sample has 270,000 or so clones, with approximately 87% found just once. Sample: peripheral blood. These receptors all come from a human donor in a cohort sampled during active COVID-19.

This chain joins TRBV18 and TRBJ1-1; 7 positions agree with TRBD1. V shed 3 bases, J shed 6 bases, and the junction held 7 bases outside the gene matches. This CDR3 is built from 14 residues. Germline lookup yields CDR1 KGHSH and CDR2 LQKENI. The CDR3: CASSPSNRGAEAFF. DNA of the CDR3: TGTGCCAGCTCACCCTCCAACAGGGGCGCTGAAGCTTTCTTT.

The chain recombines TRBV7-9 with TRBJ1-4; 8 bases line up with TRBD1. This CDR3 has 16 residues. CDR1 SEHNR and CDR2 FQNEAQ come from the germline V gene (reference sequence). V dropped 3 bases and J dropped 3; count of bases not matched to a gene: 6. The CDR3 here is CASSFGQGIPNEKLFF. The CDR3 nucleotides read TGTGCCAGCAGCTTTGGACAGGGTATCCCTAATGAAAAACTGTTTTTT.

This rearrangement joins TRBV25-1 to TRBJ1-2, with D hard to call. CDR3 size: 13 residues. V lost 4 bases to trimming and J lost 1 base, with 7 bases between them. The V gene's germline CDR1 is MGHDK and CDR2 SYGVNS. CDR3: CASSVADNYGYTF. CDR3 coding DNA: TGTGCCAGCAGTGTGGCCGATAACTATGGCTACACCTTC.

This clone was counted once. The rearrangement joins TRBV4-1 to TRBJ1-2; no firm D call. The CDR3 spans 14 residues. Deletions cut 0 bases from V and 2 bases from J, with 7 bases between. Germline assignment: CDR1 MGHRA and CDR2 YSYEKL. The CDR3 nucleotides read TGCGCCAGCAGCCAAGATCACGGGAACTATGGCTACACCTTC. It yields the protein CASSQDHGNYGYTF.

The CDR3 reads CASKTGTGNEKLFF. The CDR3 nucleotides read TGTGCCAGCAAAACCGGGACAGGGAATGAAAAACTGTTTTTT. The rearrangement links TRBV27 to TRBJ1-4, with 9 bases lining up with TRBD1. Trimming at V came to 7 bases and at J to 5 bases, leaving 5 bases not matched to a gene. This CDR3 comprises 14 residues. Germline-derived CDR1 and CDR2 are MNHEY and SMNVEV (reference sequence).

This clone was picked up one time. DNA of the CDR3: TGTGCCAGCTCACCAATCAGGTATCAGCCCCAGCATTTT. Translated: CASSPIRYQPQHF. This chain uses TRBV18 with TRBJ1-5; D gene uncertain. Germline CDR1 KGHSH, CDR2 LQKENI. This CDR3 is built from 13 residues. The V gene lost 2 bases and the J gene lost 5 bases, with 7 bases spanning the gap.

As DNA, the CDR3 is TGTGCCAGCAGTGCCGGGACAGGGCACCACGAGCAGTACTTC. It translates to CASSAGTGHHEQYF. This chain joins TRBV7-9 and TRBJ2-7; TRBD1 aligns across 9 bases. Trimming at V came to 6 bases and at J to 5 bases, leaving 8 bases not matched to a gene. Germline values: CDR1 SEHNR, CDR2 FQNEAQ (reference sequence). The CDR3 consists of 14 residues.